This T cell receptor beta chain was profiled in a study of CD8 T cells in ankylosing spondylitis. From germline, CDR1 is MNHEY and CDR2 SVGEGT. V trimming: 2 bases; J trimming: 2 bases; junction bases outside the gene matches: 10. CDR3 length: 17 residues. Study results and limitations: Roughly 8 highly homologous variants formed a TCR beta motif that appeared characteristic of ankylosing spondylitis blood. Disease-linked clones, CD8+, were relatively rare in peripheral blood.

Ten or more counts support this clonotype. Its matching antigen is unknown. TCRdb reprocessed the 5' RACE reads via MiXCR and lists one record per CDR3 protein. The sample has 69,000 or so distinct CDR3 sequences; roughly 5.2% are singletons. This sequence joins TRBV6-2 or TRBV6-3 and TRBJ2-3, with 7 bases that match TRBD2. The sample comprised blood, either unsorted or a sorted T cell fraction (not recorded which). This clonotype was sampled from a male donor with ankylosing spondylitis or in good health (not recorded which). CDR3 nucleotides: TGTGCCAGCAGTTACCAATCAGGAGCGGGATACACAGATACGCAGTATTTT. Protein sequence: CASSYQSGAGYTDTQYF.